What follows is one T cell receptor (beta chain) and its context. Its antigen is undetermined. The sample is drawn from a study of OX40 agonist ivuxolimab in advanced cancers. Findings and caveats of the study: Blood T cells, both CD4+ and CD8+, expanded clonally by week 6 at 0.1 to 3.0 mg/kg.

The CDR3 runs 12 residues. V lost 6 bases and J 5 bases, leaving 5 bases between the germline ends. Germline loops: CDR1 MNHEY, CDR2 SMNVEV (reference sequence). Repertoires were generated with immunoSEQ multiplex PCR, while TCRdb's copy carries only in-frame clones and drops some. The data contain roughly 27,000 clones, 65% to 90% of them singletons. The rearrangement joins TRBV27 to TRBJ1-6; D is undetermined. This clonotype was obtained from an adult with an advanced solid tumor such as melanoma, head and neck, liver or kidney cancer. The source was CD4+ or CD8+ T cells sorted from blood, collected in a trial of the OX40 agonist ivuxolimab. The CDR3 nucleotides read TGTGCCAGCAGGATGGATAATTCACCCCTCCACTTT. Translated, it gives CASRMDNSPLHF.